Below, 23 T cell receptor beta chains from the same sample are listed, as sequenced in a study of blood T cells in healthy people across ages. A second PCR, run for about 7 to 11 cycles, used a sample-barcoded 5' primer plus a J-beta primer mix. TCRdb ran MiXCR on the 5' RACE reads and lists one entry per CDR3 protein. The profile shows approximately 800,000 distinct CDR3 sequences, roughly 64% of them singletons. The sample comprised blood. The receptors come from a man aged 25 to 40 in good health.

The chain joins TRBV20-1 to TRBJ2-4; tentatively, D is TRBD1 (5 bases). The J call may be incorrect, as the DNA end agrees better with TRBJ2-7. In germline, CDR1 is DFQATT, CDR2 SNEGSKA (reference sequence). The CDR3 is 12 residues long. In DNA form, the CDR3 reads TGCAGTGCTAGAGAGACAGCCTACGAGCAGTACTTC. As protein: CSARETAYEQYF.

The V gene is TRBV7-9, the J gene TRBJ2-1; D is perhaps TRBD2 (6 bases). The germline gives CDR1 SEHNR, CDR2 FQNEAQ (reference sequence). The CDR3 is 15 residues long. V was cut by 1 base and J by 7 bases, with 14 bases left in between. As DNA, the CDR3 is TGTGCCAGCAGCTTAGGGGCGGGACGCGTAAATGAGCAGTTCTTC. Translating gives CASSLGAGRVNEQFF.

The chain couples TRBV7-9 to TRBJ2-7; D is possibly TRBD2 (6 bases). Trimming took 7 bases from V and 5 from J, leaving 18 bases between them. This CDR3 is built from 14 residues. Germline CDR1 SEHNR, CDR2 FQNEAQ (reference sequence). The CDR3 DNA reads TGTGCCAGCACCCTAGGGGTCCGGGAGAACGAGCAGTACTTC. This codes for CASTLGVRENEQYF.

This chain connects TRBV10-3 to TRBJ2-1, with D possibly matching TRBD2 (5 bases). Germline CDR1 reads ENHRY; CDR2 reads SYGVKD. This CDR3 region has 13 residues. V lost 11 bases, J lost 8 bases, and 19 bases lay in between. The CDR3 DNA follows: TGTGCCCTAACTAGTGAGGTGTACCATGAGCAGTTCTTC. This sequence encodes CALTSEVYHEQFF.

A few counts support this clonotype. A read error may be the cause here, since a much bigger clone is one base away. J is TRBJ2-5 and V is TRBV29-1; the D call may be TRBD1 or TRBD2 (6 bases each). Trimming took off 4 bases at V and 7 bases at J, with 19 bases between the two ends. This CDR3 spans 14 amino acids. Germline CDR1 is SQVTM and CDR2 is ANQGSEA. CDR3 nucleotide sequence: TGCAGCGTTGGGGGGGCGGAGGGTAGGGGGACCCAGTACTTC. Translation: CSVGGAEGRGTQYF.

V usage is TRBV5-1 and J usage is TRBJ2-3; D might be TRBD1 or TRBD2, each matching 5 bases. The germline V and J ends were trimmed by 2 bases and 2 bases, with 12 bases remaining between them. This CDR3 is built from 15 residues. Germline CDR1 SGHRS, CDR2 YFSETQ. The CDR3 nucleotides read TGCGCCAGCAGCTTTTCAGGGACGTACACAGATACGCAGTATTTT. It encodes CASSFSGTYTDTQYF.

The chain joins TRBV20-1 to TRBJ2-3; 7 nucleotides line up with TRBD2. Germline V gene lookup returns CDR1 DFQATT and CDR2 SNEGSKA (reference sequence). Trimming cost V 2 bases and J 7 bases; bases outside gene matches: 12. This CDR3 contains 15 residues. The DNA for the CDR3 is TGCAGTGCTAGAAGGTGGGAGGGCTTTACAAATACGCAGTATTTT. This codes for CSARRWEGFTNTQYF.

The table lists this clonotype with a few counts. The chain links TRBV7-8 to TRBJ2-7; TRBD1 matches at 9 bases. The CDR3 length is 18 residues. CDR1 and CDR2 (germline): SGHVS, FQNEAQ. Trimming at V came to 3 bases and at J to 4 bases, leaving 16 bases not matched to a gene. CDR3 sequence reads: CASSFERETGGSRYEQYF. CDR3 coding DNA: TGTGCCAGCAGCTTCGAGCGAGAAACAGGGGGCTCTCGGTACGAGCAGTACTTC.

The chain links TRBV18 to TRBJ2-7; no clear D gene. Germline loops: CDR1 KGHSH, CDR2 LQKENI. Deletions cut 3 bases from V and 0 bases from J, with 6 bases between. This CDR3 is 13 amino acids long. The CDR3, as DNA: TGTGCCAGCTCACCCCTAGTCTCCTACGAGCAGTACTTC. Translating it yields CASSPLVSYEQYF.

This clonotype was counted between two and nine times. For the CDR3, the DNA is TGCAGCGTTGATAGCGGGGACCACGAGCAGTACTTC. Translating it yields CSVDSGDHEQYF. This sequence joins TRBV29-1 and TRBJ2-7; TRBD2 matches 8 bases. CDR3 length: 12 amino acids. Germline V gene lookup returns CDR1 SQVTM and CDR2 ANQGSEA. V lost 3 bases to trimming and J lost 5 bases; unmatched junction nucleotides: 3.

The gene calls are TRBV20-1 and TRBJ2-1, with 9 nucleotides matching TRBD2. CDR1 and CDR2 from the germline V gene are DFQATT and SNEGSKA (reference sequence). With 3 bases clipped from V and 3 bases from J, the junction kept 12 bases outside the gene matches. The CDR3 covers 17 residues. The DNA for the CDR3 is TGCAGTGCTAGGTCTCTTGTTAGCGGGAGAGACTACAATGAGCAGTTCTTC. Encoded protein: CSARSLVSGRDYNEQFF.

The V call is TRBV20-1, the J call TRBJ2-1; TRBD2 agrees at 8 bases. V shed 0 bases and J 4 bases; nucleotides not matched to a gene: 8. Germline V gene sequence: CDR1 DFQATT, CDR2 SNEGSKA (reference sequence). This CDR3 is built from 16 residues. CDR3 protein: CSARDQSGGAYNEQFF. The CDR3 DNA reads as TGCAGTGCTAGAGATCAATCCGGGGGGGCTTACAATGAGCAGTTCTTC.

This clonotype was observed a few times. The chain combines TRBV28 with TRBJ1-6; possibly TRBD1 for D (6 bases). This CDR3 is built from 14 residues. V shed 8 bases and J shed 7 bases, with 15 bases lying between them. Germline V gene data show CDR1 as MDHEN and CDR2 as SYDVKM. The CDR3, as DNA: TGTGCCAGCCGACAGGACGGTCCGAATTCACCCCTCCACTTT. Encoded protein: CASRQDGPNSPLHF.

This clonotype occurred a few times. V and J are TRBV4-3 and TRBJ1-2, with TRBD1 identical over 7 bases. The CDR3 has 14 amino acids. Germline V CDR1 and CDR2: LGHNA, YSLEER. Trimming cost V 0 bases and J 7 bases; bases outside gene matches: 5. The CDR3 DNA is TGCGCCAGCAGCCAAGAAGGAAGGGACAGTGGCTACACCTTC. Translation: CASSQEGRDSGYTF.

This clonotype was seen a few times. The chain links TRBV6-5 to TRBJ2-7, with TRBD1 matching 10 bases. The V gene end was trimmed by 6 bases and the J gene end by 3 bases; junction bases not matched to a gene: 8. The germline V gene encodes CDR1 MNHEY and CDR2 SVGAGI. The CDR3 extends over 15 amino acids. CDR3 nucleotides: TGTGCCAGCAGATACGGACAGGGGGGATTCTACGAGCAGTACTTC. Its translation: CASRYGQGGFYEQYF.

This chain links TRBV6-5 with TRBJ2-7; no reliable D call. Germline CDR1 is MNHEY and CDR2 is SVGAGI. V lost 4 bases and J 7 bases, leaving 14 bases between the germline ends. CDR3 length equals 13 residues. Written as DNA, the CDR3 is TGTGCCAGCAGTTTAACCAGCTACAATGAGCAGTACTTC. Translation gives CASSLTSYNEQYF.

The chain links TRBV6-2 or TRBV6-3 to TRBJ1-6; D ambiguous. Trimming took 6 bases from V and 14 from J, leaving 17 bases between them. The CDR3 has 13 residues. Germline V gene data show CDR1 as MNHEY and CDR2 as SVGEGT. The CDR3 is CASRPGPVVTLHF. In DNA form, the CDR3 reads TGTGCCAGCAGACCCGGTCCAGTTGTCACCCTCCACTTT.

The CDR3, as DNA: TGTGCCAGCAGCTCCAACGTAGGGCCCGTCTCCTACAATGAGCAGTTCTTC. Translating it yields CASSSNVGPVSYNEQFF. The chain links TRBV7-9 to TRBJ2-1; D is ambiguous. The V gene's germline CDR1 is SEHNR and CDR2 FQNEAQ (reference sequence). The V end was cut by 4 bases, the J end by 0 bases, with 16 bases between. This CDR3 region has 17 residues.

The chain has TRBV10-3 and TRBJ2-7; D possibly corresponds to TRBD2 (7 bases). Deletions cut 4 bases from V and 3 bases from J, with 25 bases between. This CDR3 spans 18 amino acids. In germline, CDR1 is ENHRY, CDR2 SYGVKD. CDR3 nucleotide sequence: TGTGCCATCAGTGTCCTCGGGGGGCTAGTTTCACAAAACTACGAGCAGTACTTC. Its protein product is CAISVLGGLVSQNYEQYF.

This chain links TRBV6-6 with TRBJ2-1; 9 positions agree with TRBD2. The CDR3 is 16 amino acids. Per germline, CDR1 MNHNY and CDR2 SVGAGI (reference sequence). The J segment lost 13 bases and the V segment lost 0 bases, leaving 13 bases of the junction unmatched. CDR3 region: CASSYSSSGNQGTQFF. In nucleotides, the CDR3 is TGTGCCAGCAGTTACTCGTCTAGCGGGAATCAAGGGACCCAGTTCTTC.

In this sample, this clonotype turned up many times. The genes are TRBV20-1 and TRBJ2-7; D possibly corresponds to TRBD2 (5 bases). V gave up 7 bases and J gave up 2 bases, with 12 bases separating them. Germline V lookup: CDR1 DFQATT, CDR2 SNEGSKA (reference sequence). The CDR3 length is 12 residues. This CDR3 reads CSVGRGTYEQYF. The CDR3 DNA is TGCAGTGTAGGGAGAGGGACCTACGAGCAGTACTTC.

CDR3 nucleotide sequence: TGTGCCAGCAGCTTGGCCCCAGGGTACGATGAGCAGTTCTTC. Its translation is CASSLAPGYDEQFF. The gene calls are TRBV7-2 and TRBJ2-1, with D perhaps matching TRBD1 (5 bases). V was trimmed by 3 bases and J by 8 bases, leaving 14 bases between them. The CDR3 has 14 amino acids. Germline lookup yields CDR1 SGHTA and CDR2 FQGNSA.

This clonotype has only a few counts. The chain couples TRBV7-2 to TRBJ2-1; a possible D gene is TRBD2 (6 bases). Trimming took off 4 bases at V and 0 bases at J, with 10 bases between the two ends. Per the germline V gene, CDR1 is SGHTA and CDR2 is FQGNSA. This CDR3 region has 15 residues. The CDR3 DNA follows: TGTGCCAGCAGCTACCTGGGGGGCTCCTACAATGAGCAGTTCTTC. This sequence encodes CASSYLGGSYNEQFF.